These 6 T cell receptor beta chains came from one sample sequenced in a study of identical twins. Via MiXCR, TCRdb re-called the 5' RACE reads, giving one row per CDR3 protein. This sample carries approximately 890,000 distinct CDR3 sequences, roughly 12% of them seen once, and the ten largest clones take about 1.5%. These data also formed part of another study, on yellow fever vaccine responses in identical twins.

The sequenced material came from PBMCs. These receptors were taken from a woman aged 18-29 years in good health.

This chain joins TRBV20-1 and TRBJ2-2; 10 bases align to TRBD1. V lost 5 bases and J lost 4; bases outside the gene matches: 7. Germline CDR1 reads DFQATT; CDR2 reads SNEGSKA (reference sequence). The CDR3 is made up of 15 amino acids. Written as DNA, the CDR3 is TGCAGTGCTGTTGACAGGGGGCGAGGCACCGGGGAGCTGTTTTTT. Residues: CSAVDRGRGTGELFF.

The CDR3 here is CASSFLLGIETDTQYF. The DNA for the CDR3 is TGTGCCAGCAGTTTTTTACTAGGGATAGAGACAGATACGCAGTATTTT. The rearrangement links TRBV28 to TRBJ2-3, with D tentatively TRBD2 (5 bases). This CDR3 spans 16 amino acids. Trimming removed 3 bases from V and 3 bases from J, with 16 bases in between. Germline V gene lookup returns CDR1 MDHEN and CDR2 SYDVKM. Using reference TRBV28 and TRBJ2-3 for the parts outside the CDR3, the full variable domain is DVKVTQSSRYLVKRTGEKVFLECVQDMDHENMFWYRQDPGLGLRLIYFSYDVKMKEKGDIPEGYSVSREKKERFSLILESASTNQTSMYLCASSFLLGIETDTQYFGPGTRLTVL.

Many counts were recorded for this clonotype. The rearrangement joins TRBV20-1 to TRBJ2-7; TRBD1 agrees at 8 bases. Trimming at V came to 4 bases and at J to 3 bases, leaving 5 bases not matched to a gene. From germline, CDR1 is DFQATT and CDR2 SNEGSKA (reference sequence). This CDR3 is 13 amino acids long. CDR3 coding DNA: TGCAGTGCTACCTGGACAGGGAGCTACGAGCAGTACTTC. This sequence encodes CSATWTGSYEQYF.

This clonotype appeared a few times. CDR3: CASSQAYSGSMTDTQYF. As DNA, the CDR3 is TGTGCCAGCAGCCAAGCCTATAGCGGGAGTATGACAGATACGCAGTATTTT. This chain links TRBV3-1 with TRBJ2-3; TRBD2 agrees at 9 bases. CDR3 size: 17 residues. The V gene's germline CDR1 is LGHDT and CDR2 YNNKEL (reference sequence). The V gene end was trimmed by 1 base and the J gene end by 3 bases; junction bases not matched to a gene: 8.

The chain employs TRBV5-4 and TRBJ1-2, with a possible D match to TRBD1 (5 bases). V lost 5 bases and J lost 5, with 13 bases in between. The germline V gene encodes CDR1 SGHNT and CDR2 YYREEE (reference sequence). The CDR3 is made up of 13 amino acids. CDR3 sequence reads: CASRPQGTYGYTF. DNA of the CDR3: TGTGCCAGCAGACCCCAGGGTACATATGGCTACACCTTC.

This clonotype appeared a few times. The chain carries TRBV9 and TRBJ2-1, with 15 positions matching TRBD2. This CDR3 has 15 amino acids. The germline CDR1 and CDR2 sequences are SGDLS and YYNGEE. With V trimmed by 4 bases and J by 8 bases, 4 bases remained unmatched. The CDR3 loop is CASSPRTSGRDEQFF. CDR3 coding DNA: TGTGCCAGCAGCCCGCGGACTAGCGGGAGGGATGAGCAGTTCTTC.